The sample holds one count of the clone carrying this T cell receptor (beta chain). This sample is drawn from a study of blood T cell repertoires in COVID-19. Study information: Spain, Italy and the United States supplied samples that represented acute and convalescent COVID-19. T cells, B-cell-depleted T cells, or PBMCs provided the cDNA or gDNA that served as material.

The germline gives CDR1 SGDLS, CDR2 YYNGEE. The CDR3 length is 16 residues. Trimming removed 3 bases from V and 4 bases from J; junction bases left unmatched: 7. Per the original data handling: Researchers report that nucleated cell counts were estimated from reference gene primer amplification. Only in-frame clones appear in the TCRdb table, and some are missing; sequencing was by immunoSEQ multiplex PCR. Clone size and V and J calls were adopted from that table, with D and trimming inferred from the DNA. Of about 210,000 clones listed, roughly 84% are singletons. The chain has TRBV9 and TRBJ1-6; 7 bases are shared with TRBD1. The TCR originated in a man aged 45 to 65 with active or convalescent COVID-19. Sequencing input: peripheral blood. The CDR3 reads CASSETGQTYNSPLHF. In DNA, the CDR3 is TGTGCCAGCAGCGAAACGGGACAGACATATAATTCACCCCTCCACTTT.